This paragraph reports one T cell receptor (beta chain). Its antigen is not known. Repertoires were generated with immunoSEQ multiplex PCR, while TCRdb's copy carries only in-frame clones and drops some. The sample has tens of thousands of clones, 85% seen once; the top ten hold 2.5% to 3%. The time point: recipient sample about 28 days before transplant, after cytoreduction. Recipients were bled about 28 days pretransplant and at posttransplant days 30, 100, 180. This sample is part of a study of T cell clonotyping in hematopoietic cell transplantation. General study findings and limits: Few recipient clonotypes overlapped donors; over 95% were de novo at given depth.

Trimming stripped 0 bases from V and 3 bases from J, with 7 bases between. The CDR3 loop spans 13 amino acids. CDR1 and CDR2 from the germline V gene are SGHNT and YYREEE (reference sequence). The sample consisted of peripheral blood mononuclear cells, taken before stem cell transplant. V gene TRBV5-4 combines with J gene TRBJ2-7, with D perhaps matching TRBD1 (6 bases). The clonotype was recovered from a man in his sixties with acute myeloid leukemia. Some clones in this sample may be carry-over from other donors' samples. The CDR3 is CASSLAQGYEQYF. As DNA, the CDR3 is TGTGCCAGCAGCTTGGCACAGGGCTACGAGCAGTACTTC.